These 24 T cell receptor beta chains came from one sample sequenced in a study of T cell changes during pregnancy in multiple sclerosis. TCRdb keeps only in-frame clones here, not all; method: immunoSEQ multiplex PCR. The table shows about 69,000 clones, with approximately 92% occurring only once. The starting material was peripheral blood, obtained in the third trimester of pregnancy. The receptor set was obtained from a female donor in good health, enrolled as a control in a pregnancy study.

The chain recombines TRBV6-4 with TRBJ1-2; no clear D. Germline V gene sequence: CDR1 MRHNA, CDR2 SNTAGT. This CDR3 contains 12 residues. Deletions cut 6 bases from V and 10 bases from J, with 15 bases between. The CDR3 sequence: CASSGEWGDYTF. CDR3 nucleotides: TGTGCCAGCAGCGGAGAGTGGGGAGACTACACCTTC.

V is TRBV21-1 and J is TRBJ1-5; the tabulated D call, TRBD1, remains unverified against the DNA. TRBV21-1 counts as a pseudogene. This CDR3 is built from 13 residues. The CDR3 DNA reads TGTGCCAGCGACAAAAGCTCAGATCAGCCCCAGCATTTT. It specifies CASDKSSDQPQHF.

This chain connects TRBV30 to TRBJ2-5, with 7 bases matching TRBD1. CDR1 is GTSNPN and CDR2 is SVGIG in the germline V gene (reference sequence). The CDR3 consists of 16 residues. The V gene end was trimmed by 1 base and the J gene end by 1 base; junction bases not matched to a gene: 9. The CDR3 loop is CAWSGSSGGPQETQYF. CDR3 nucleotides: TGTGCCTGGAGTGGGTCCTCAGGGGGACCCCAAGAGACCCAGTACTTC.

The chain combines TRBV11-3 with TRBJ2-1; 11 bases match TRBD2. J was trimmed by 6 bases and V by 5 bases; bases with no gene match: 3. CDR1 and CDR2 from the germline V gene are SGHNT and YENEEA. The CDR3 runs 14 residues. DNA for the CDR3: TGTGCCAGCAGCGCCGGGACTAGCGGCAATGAGCAGTTCTTC. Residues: CASSAGTSGNEQFF. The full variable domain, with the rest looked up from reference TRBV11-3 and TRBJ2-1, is EAGVVQSPRYKIIEKKQPVAFWCNPISGHNTLYWYLQNLGQGPELLIRYENEEAVDDSQLPKDRFSAERLKGVDSTLKIQPAELGDSAVYLCASSAGTSGNEQFFGPGTRLTVL.

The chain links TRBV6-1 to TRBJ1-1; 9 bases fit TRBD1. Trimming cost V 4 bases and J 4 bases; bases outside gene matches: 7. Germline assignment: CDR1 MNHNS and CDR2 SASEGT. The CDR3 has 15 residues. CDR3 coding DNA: TGTGCCAGCAGTGGTGGGACAGGGTCATCCACTGAAGCTTTCTTT. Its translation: CASSGGTGSSTEAFF.

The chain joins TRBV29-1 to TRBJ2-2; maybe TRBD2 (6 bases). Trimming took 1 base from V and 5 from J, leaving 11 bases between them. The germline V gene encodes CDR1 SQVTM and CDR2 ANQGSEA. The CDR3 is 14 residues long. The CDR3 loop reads CSVEAGLSTGELFF. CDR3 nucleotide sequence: TGCAGCGTTGAAGCTGGACTAAGTACCGGGGAGCTGTTTTTT.

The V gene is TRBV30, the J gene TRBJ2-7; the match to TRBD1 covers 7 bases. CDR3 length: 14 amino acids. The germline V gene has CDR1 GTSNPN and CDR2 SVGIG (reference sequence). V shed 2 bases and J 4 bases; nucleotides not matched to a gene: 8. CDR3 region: CAWSRQTGRYEQYF. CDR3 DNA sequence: TGTGCCTGGAGTCGGCAGACAGGGCGGTACGAGCAGTACTTC.

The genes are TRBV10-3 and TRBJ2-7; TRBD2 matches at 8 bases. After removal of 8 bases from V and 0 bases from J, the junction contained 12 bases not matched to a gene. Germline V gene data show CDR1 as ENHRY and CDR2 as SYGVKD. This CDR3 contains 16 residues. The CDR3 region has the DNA TGTGCCATCGGAGGGGTCTCAGCGGGGGCCTCCTACGAGCAGTACTTC. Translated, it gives CAIGGVSAGASYEQYF.

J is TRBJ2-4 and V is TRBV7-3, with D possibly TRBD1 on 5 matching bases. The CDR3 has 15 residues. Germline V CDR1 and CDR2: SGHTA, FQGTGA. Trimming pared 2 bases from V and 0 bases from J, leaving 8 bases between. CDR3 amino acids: CASSLDSTAKNIQYF. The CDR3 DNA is TGTGCCAGCAGCTTAGACAGCACAGCCAAAAACATTCAGTACTTC. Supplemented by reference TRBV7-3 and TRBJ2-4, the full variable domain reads GAGVSQTPSNKVTEKGKYVELRCDPISGHTALYWYRQSLGQGPEFLIYFQGTGAADDSGLPNDRFFAVRPEGSVSTLKIQRTERGDSAVYLCASSLDSTAKNIQYFGAGTRLSVL.

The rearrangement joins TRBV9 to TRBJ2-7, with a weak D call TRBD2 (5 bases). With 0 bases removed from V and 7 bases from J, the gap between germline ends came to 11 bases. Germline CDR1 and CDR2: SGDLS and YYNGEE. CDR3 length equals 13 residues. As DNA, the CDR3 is TGTGCCAGCAGCGTAGCAGGACCGGGGGAGCAGTACTTC. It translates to CASSVAGPGEQYF.

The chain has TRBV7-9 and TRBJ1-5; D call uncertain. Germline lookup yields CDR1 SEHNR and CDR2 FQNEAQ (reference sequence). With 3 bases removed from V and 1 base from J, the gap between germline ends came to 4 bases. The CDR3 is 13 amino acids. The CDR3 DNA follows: TGTGCCAGCAGCTTTCGGAGCAATCAGCCCCAGCATTTT. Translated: CASSFRSNQPQHF.

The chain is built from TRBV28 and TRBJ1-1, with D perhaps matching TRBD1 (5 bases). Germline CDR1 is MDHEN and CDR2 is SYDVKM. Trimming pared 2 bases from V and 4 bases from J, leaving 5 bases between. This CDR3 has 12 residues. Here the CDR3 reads CASSLRGTEAFF. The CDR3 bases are TGTGCCAGCAGTTTAAGGGGCACTGAAGCTTTCTTT.

CDR3 region: CASSLEDRNQPQHF. As DNA, the CDR3 is TGTGCCAGCAGTTTAGAGGACAGAAATCAGCCCCAGCATTTT. The rearrangement links TRBV27 to TRBJ1-5; a weak D match, TRBD1 (6 bases). This CDR3 is 14 amino acids long. Trimming pared 2 bases from V and 4 bases from J, leaving 9 bases between. The germline CDR1 and CDR2 sequences are MNHEY and SMNVEV (reference sequence).

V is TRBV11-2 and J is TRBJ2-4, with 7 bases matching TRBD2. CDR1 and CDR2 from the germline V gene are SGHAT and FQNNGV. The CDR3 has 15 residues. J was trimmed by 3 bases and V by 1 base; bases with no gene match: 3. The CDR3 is CASSLGGGVKNIQYF. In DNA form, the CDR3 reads TGTGCCAGCAGCTTAGGTGGGGGGGTCAAAAACATTCAGTACTTC.

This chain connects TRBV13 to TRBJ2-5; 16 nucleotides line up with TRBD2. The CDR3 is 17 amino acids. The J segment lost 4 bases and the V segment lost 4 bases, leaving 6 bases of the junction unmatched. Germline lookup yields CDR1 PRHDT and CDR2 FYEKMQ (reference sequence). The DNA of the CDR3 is TGTGCCAGCAGCTCTGAGGGACTAGCGGGGGGGCGAGAGACCCAGTACTTC. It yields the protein CASSSEGLAGGRETQYF.

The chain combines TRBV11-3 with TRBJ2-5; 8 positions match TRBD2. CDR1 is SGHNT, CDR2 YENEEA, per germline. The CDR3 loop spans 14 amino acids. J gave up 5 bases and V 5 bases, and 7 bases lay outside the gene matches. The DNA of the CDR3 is TGTGCCAGCAGCGTCAGCGGGAGAGGGGAGACCCAGTACTTC. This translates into CASSVSGRGETQYF.

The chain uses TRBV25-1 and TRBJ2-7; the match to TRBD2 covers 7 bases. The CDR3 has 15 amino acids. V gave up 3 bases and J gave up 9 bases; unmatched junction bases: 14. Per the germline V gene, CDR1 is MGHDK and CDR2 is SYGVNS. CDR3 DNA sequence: TGTGCCAGCAGTGAGGCGGAGCGGGGTGGGGTAGGGCAGTACTTC. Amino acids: CASSEAERGGVGQYF.

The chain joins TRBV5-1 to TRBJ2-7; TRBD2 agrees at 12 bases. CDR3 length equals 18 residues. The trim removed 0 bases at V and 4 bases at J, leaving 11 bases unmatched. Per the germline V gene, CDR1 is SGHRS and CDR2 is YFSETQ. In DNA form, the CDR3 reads TGCGCCAGCAGCTTGGGACTAGCGGGAGTCGGCGGTTCTTACGAGCAGTACTTC. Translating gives CASSLGLAGVGGSYEQYF.

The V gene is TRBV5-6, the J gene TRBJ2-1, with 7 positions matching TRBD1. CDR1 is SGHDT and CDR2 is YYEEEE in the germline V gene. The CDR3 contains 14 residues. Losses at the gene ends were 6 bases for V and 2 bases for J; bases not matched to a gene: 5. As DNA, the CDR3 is TGTGCCAGCACCAGGACAGGAGCCTACAATGAGCAGTTCTTC. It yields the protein CASTRTGAYNEQFF.

The CDR3 DNA follows: TGTGCCAGCAGCCGACAGGGGGGTCAGCCCCAGCATTTT. It translates to CASSRQGGQPQHF. This chain connects TRBV7-9 to TRBJ1-5; 9 bases fit TRBD1. The CDR3 covers 13 residues. The ends lost 5 bases at V and 6 bases at J; junction bases unmatched: 2. The germline V gene encodes CDR1 SEHNR and CDR2 FQNEAQ (reference sequence).

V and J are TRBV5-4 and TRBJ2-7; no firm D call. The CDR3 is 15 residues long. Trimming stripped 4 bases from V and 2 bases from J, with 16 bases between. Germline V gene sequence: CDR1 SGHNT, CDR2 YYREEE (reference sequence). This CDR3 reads CASSPAGAAPYEQYF. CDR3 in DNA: TGTGCCAGCAGCCCTGCCGGAGCCGCCCCCTACGAGCAGTACTTC.

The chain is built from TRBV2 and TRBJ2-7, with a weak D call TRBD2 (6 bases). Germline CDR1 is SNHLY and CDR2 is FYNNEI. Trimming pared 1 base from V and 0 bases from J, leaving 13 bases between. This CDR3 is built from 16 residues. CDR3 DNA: TGTGCCAGCAGTGAAGATTGGGGGGAAGGCTCCTACGAGCAGTACTTC. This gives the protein CASSEDWGEGSYEQYF.

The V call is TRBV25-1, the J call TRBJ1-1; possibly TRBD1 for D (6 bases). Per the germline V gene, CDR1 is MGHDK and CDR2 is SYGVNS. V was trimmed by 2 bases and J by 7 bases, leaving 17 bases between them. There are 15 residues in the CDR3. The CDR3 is CASSEGGGGIIEAFF. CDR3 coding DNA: TGTGCCAGCAGTGAAGGGGGAGGGGGAATTATTGAAGCTTTCTTT.

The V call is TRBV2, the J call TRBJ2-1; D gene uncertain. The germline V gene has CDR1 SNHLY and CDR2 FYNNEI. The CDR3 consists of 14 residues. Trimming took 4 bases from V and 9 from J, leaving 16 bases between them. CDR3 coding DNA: TGTGCCAGCAGTGTTGATAGTTCCTACGGTGAGCAGTTCTTC. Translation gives CASSVDSSYGEQFF.